This T cell receptor beta chain was identified in a study of shared clonotypes between healthy human individuals. In the study overall: Three plates were used per donor for CD4 naive, three for CD4 memory, two for CD8 naive and one for CD8 memory. Study observations and caveats: Larger richness was generally estimated for naive than memory subsets. Clonotypes not shared had lower generation probabilities than those common to all four donors. Among a few donors, about 4.6% of naive CD4 clonotypes were found in common.

This clone was counted only a few times. Its antigen remains unidentified. The sample carries other DNA sequences with the same CDR3. TCRdb keeps only in-frame clones here, not all; method: immunoSEQ multiplex PCR. The repertoire holds 2 million to 3 million clones, with around nine tenths as singletons. The CDR3 is 13 amino acids. CDR1 and CDR2 (germline): SQVTM, ANQGSEA. V lost 4 bases, J lost 0 bases, and 9 bases lay in between. This receptor was identified in a man aged 18 to 35 in good health. This rearrangement joins TRBV29-1 to TRBJ1-1; D is unclear. Sequencing input: naive CD4+ T cells sorted from blood. As to subset: CD45RA+ positively selected. The CDR3 loop is CSVVRGMNTEAFF. The CDR3 bases are TGCAGCGTTGTCCGAGGGATGAACACTGAAGCTTTCTTT.